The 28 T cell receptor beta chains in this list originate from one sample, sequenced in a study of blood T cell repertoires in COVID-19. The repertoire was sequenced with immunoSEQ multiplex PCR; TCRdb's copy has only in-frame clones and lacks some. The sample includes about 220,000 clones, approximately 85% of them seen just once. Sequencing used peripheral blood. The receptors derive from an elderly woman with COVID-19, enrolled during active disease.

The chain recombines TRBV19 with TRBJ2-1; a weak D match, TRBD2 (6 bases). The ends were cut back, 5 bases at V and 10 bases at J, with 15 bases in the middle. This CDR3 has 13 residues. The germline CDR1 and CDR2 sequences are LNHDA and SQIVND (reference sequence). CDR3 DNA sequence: TGTGCCAGTAGTCGTGGACTATCTTTGGAGCAGTTCTTC. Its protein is CASSRGLSLEQFF.

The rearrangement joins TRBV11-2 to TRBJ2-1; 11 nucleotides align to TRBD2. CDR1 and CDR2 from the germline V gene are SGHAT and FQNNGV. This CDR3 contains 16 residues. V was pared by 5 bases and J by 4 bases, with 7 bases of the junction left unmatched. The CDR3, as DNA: TGTGCCAGCAGCGCGCTCCTAGCGGGAGGATACAATGAGCAGTTCTTC. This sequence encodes CASSALLAGGYNEQFF.

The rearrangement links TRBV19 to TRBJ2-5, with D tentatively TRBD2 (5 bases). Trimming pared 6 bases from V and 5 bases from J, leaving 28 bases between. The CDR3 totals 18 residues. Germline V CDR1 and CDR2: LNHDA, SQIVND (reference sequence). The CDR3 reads CASSRGSSKQLIGETQYF. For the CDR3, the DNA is TGTGCCAGTAGCCGAGGGAGTTCGAAGCAGTTAATTGGGGAGACCCAGTACTTC.

The CDR3 nucleotides read TGTGCCAGTAGTACGACAGGGGGCAGGACTGAAGCTTTCTTT. This translates into CASSTTGGRTEAFF. V and J are TRBV19 and TRBJ1-1, with 10 bases lining up with TRBD1. V gave up 4 bases and J gave up 5 bases; unmatched junction bases: 4. This CDR3 contains 14 residues. Germline lookup yields CDR1 LNHDA and CDR2 SQIVND (reference sequence).

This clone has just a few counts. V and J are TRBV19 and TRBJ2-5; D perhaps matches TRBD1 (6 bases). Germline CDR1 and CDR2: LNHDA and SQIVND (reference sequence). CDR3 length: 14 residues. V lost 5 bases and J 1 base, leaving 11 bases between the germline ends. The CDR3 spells CASSARQAQETQYF. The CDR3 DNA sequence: TGTGCCAGTAGTGCTCGACAGGCCCAAGAGACCCAGTACTTC.

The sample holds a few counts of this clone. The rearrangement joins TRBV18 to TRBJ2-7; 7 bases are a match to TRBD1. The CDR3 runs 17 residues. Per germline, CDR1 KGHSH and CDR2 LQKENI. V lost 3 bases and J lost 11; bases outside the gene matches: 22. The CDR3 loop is CASSPSLVTGVSYSEYF. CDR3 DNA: TGTGCCAGCTCACCCTCCCTTGTTACAGGGGTGTCGTATTCTGAGTACTTC.

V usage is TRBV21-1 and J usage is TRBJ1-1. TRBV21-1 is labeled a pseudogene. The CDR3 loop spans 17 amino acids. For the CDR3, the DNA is TGTGCCAGCAGCAAGTGTCCGGGTGGCCGGCGGGACACTGAAGCTTTCTTT. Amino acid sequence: CASSKCPGGRRDTEAFF.

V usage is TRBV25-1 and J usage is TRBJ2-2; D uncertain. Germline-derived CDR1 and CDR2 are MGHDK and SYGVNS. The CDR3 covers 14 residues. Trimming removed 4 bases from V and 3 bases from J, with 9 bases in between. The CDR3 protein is CASSGGSYTGELFF. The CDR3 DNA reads TGTGCCAGCAGTGGCGGTAGCTACACCGGGGAGCTGTTTTTT.

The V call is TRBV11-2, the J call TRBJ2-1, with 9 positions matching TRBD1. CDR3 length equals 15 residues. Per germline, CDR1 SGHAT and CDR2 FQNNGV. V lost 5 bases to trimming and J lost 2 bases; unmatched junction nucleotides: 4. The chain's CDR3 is CASSRGQGAYNEQFF. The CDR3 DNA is TGTGCCAGCAGCCGGGGACAGGGAGCCTACAATGAGCAGTTCTTC.

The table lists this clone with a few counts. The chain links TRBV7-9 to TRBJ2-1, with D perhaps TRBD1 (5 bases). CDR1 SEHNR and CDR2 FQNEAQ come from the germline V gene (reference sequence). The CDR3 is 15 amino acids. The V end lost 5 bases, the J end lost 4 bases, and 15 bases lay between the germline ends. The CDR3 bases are TGTGCCAGCAGCCTTATAGGGGCCGCGTACAATGAGCAGTTCTTC. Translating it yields CASSLIGAAYNEQFF.

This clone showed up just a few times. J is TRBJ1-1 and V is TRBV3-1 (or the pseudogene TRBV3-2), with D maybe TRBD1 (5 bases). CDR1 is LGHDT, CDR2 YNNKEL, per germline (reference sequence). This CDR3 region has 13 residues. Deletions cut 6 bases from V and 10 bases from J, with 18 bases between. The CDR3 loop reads CASSRTRGEGAFF. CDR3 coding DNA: TGTGCCAGCAGTCGCACTCGGGGGGAAGGAGCTTTCTTT.

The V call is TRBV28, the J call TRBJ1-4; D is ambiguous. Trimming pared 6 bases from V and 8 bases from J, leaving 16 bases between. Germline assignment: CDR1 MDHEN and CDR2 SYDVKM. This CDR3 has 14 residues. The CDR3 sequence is CASSGEGSREKLFF. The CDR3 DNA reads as TGTGCCAGCAGCGGAGAGGGATCGCGGGAAAAACTGTTTTTT.

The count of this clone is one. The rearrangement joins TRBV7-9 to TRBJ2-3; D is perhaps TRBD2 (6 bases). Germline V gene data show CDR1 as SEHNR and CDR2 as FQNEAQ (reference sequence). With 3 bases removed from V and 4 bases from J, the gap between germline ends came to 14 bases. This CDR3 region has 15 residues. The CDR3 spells CASSFGGSWADTQYF. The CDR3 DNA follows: TGTGCCAGCAGCTTTGGGGGGAGCTGGGCAGATACGCAGTATTTT.

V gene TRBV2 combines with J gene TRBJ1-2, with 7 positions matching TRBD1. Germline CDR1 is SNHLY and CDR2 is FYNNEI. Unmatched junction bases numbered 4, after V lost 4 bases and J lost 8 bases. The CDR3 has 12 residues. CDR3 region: CASSVTGYGYTF. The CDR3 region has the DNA TGTGCCAGCAGTGTGACAGGGTACGGCTACACCTTC.

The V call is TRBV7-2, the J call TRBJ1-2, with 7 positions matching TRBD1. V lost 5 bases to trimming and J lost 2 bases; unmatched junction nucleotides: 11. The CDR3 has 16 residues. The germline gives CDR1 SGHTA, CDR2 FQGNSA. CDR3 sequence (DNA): TGTGCCAGCAGCCTTCGGACAGGACCCCTCAACTATGGCTACACCTTC. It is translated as CASSLRTGPLNYGYTF.

The CDR3 loop is CASSLSGPAVGAFF. CDR3 nucleotide sequence: TGTGCCAGCAGCTTAAGCGGGCCGGCTGTAGGAGCTTTCTTT. The V and J genes are TRBV7-9 and TRBJ1-1; no definite D call. In germline, CDR1 is SEHNR, CDR2 FQNEAQ (reference sequence). V was trimmed by 2 bases and J by 10 bases, leaving 17 bases between them. This CDR3 comprises 14 residues.

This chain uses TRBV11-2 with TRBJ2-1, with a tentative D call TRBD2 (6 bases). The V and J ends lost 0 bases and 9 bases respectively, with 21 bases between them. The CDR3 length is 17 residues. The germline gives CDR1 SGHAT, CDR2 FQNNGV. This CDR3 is CASSLDPWQGGRSEQFF. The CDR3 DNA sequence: TGTGCCAGCAGCTTAGACCCTTGGCAGGGAGGCCGCAGTGAGCAGTTCTTC.

The CDR3 here is CASSADSNYEQYF. CDR3 in DNA: TGTGCCAGCAGCGCAGACAGTAACTACGAGCAGTACTTC. The rearrangement joins TRBV9 to TRBJ2-7; tentative D call: TRBD1 (5 bases). Deletions cut 3 bases from V and 3 bases from J, with 10 bases between. The germline V gene encodes CDR1 SGDLS and CDR2 YYNGEE. The CDR3 has 13 amino acids.

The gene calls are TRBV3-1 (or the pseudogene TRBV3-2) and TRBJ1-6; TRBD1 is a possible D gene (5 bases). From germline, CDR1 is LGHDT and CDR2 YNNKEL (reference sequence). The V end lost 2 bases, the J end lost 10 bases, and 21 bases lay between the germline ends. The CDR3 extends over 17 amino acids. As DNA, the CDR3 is TGTGCCAGCAGCCAACCTGATAAGGCAGGGCGTAACTCACCCCTCCACTTT. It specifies CASSQPDKAGRNSPLHF.

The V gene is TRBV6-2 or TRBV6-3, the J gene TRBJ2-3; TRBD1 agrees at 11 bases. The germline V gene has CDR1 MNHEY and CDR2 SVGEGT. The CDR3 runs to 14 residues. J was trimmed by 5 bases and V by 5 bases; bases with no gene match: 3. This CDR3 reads CASSRTGGLDTQYF. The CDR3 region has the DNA TGTGCCAGCAGTCGGACAGGGGGCTTAGATACGCAGTATTTT.

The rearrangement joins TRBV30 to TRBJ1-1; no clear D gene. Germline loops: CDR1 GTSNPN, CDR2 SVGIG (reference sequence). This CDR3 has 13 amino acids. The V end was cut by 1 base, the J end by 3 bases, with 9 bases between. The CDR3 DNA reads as TGTGCCTGGAGTGAATCCTACTACACTGAAGCTTTCTTT. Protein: CAWSESYYTEAFF.

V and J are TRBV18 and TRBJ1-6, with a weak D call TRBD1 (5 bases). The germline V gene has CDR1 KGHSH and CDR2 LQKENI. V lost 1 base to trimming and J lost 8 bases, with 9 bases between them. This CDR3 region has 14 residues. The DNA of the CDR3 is TGTGCCAGCTCACCACAGGCGGGGGATTCACCCCTCCACTTT. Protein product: CASSPQAGDSPLHF.

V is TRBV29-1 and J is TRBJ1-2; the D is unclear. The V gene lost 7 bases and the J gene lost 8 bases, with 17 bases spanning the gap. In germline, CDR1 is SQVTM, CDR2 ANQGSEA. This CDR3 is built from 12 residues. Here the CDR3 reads CSANSPLLGYTF. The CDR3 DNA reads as TGCAGCGCAAACAGTCCCCTCTTAGGCTACACCTTC.

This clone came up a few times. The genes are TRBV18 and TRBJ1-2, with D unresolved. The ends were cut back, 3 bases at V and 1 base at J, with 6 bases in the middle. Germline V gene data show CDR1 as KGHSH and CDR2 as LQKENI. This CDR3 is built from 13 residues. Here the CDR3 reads CASSPSGNYGYTF. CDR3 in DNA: TGTGCCAGCTCACCTAGCGGTAACTATGGCTACACCTTC.

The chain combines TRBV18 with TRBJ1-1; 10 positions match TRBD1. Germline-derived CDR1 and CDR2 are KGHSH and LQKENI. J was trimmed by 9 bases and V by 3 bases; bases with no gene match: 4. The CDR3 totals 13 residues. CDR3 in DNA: TGTGCCAGCTCACCGGACAGGGGGGAAAAAGCTTTCTTT. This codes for CASSPDRGEKAFF.

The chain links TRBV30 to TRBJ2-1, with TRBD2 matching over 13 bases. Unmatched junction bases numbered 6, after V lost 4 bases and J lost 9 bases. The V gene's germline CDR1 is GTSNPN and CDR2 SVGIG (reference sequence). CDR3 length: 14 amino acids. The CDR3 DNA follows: TGTGCCTGGACCGGGACTAGCGGGGCTGGTGAGCAGTTCTTC. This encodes CAWTGTSGAGEQFF.

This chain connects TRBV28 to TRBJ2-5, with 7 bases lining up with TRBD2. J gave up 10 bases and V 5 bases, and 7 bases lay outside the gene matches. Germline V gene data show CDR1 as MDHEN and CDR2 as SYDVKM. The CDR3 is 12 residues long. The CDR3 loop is CASSSLTSLQYF. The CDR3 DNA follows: TGTGCCAGCAGTAGCCTGACTAGCCTCCAGTACTTC.

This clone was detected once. The CDR3 sequence is CASSVLYNSPLHF. CDR3 DNA sequence: TGTGCCAGCAGTGTCCTCTATAATTCACCCCTCCACTTT. This chain joins TRBV2 and TRBJ1-6; D not certain. The CDR3 runs to 13 residues. Trimming took 4 bases from V and 3 from J, leaving 4 bases between them. CDR1 SNHLY and CDR2 FYNNEI come from the germline V gene.